This T cell receptor (beta chain) appears in the sequencing data of a study of blood T cells in healthy people across ages. Whole-study results and caveats: Conclusively comparing naive with antigen-experienced cells was impossible with unsorted PBMCs.

This clonotype was observed a few times. No antigen is known for it. V lost 6 bases, J lost 2 bases, and 14 bases lay in between. CDR1 SEHNR and CDR2 FQNEAQ come from the germline V gene (reference sequence). There are 14 residues in the CDR3. Every donor contributed about 10 milliliters of peripheral blood by blood draw. The total RNA that was extracted per sample amounted to at least 6 micrograms. Then a second PCR, running about 7 to 11 cycles, was carried out with a sample-barcoded 5' primer and a J-beta primer mix. A single record per CDR3 protein comes from TCRdb applying MiXCR to the 5' RACE reads. The profile shows roughly 1,700,000 distinct CDR3 sequences, 28% of them singletons.

The source material was blood. This rearrangement joins TRBV7-9 to TRBJ2-7; D may be TRBD1 (6 bases). The origin of this receptor is a woman in her thirties in good health. The CDR3, as DNA: TGTGCCAGCAGGGCCCCAGGGGTTCCCTACGAGCAGTACTTC. Translated, it gives CASRAPGVPYEQYF. The full variable domain, its missing parts supplied by reference TRBV7-9 and TRBJ2-7, is DTGVSQNPRHKITKRGQNVTFRCDPISEHNRLYWYRQTLGQGPEFLTYFQNEAQLEKSRLLSDRFSAERPKGSFSTLEIQRTEQGDSAMYLCASRAPGVPYEQYFGPGTRLTVT.